These 22 T cell receptor beta chains were all obtained from the same sample, sequenced in a study of blood T cell repertoires in COVID-19. Only in-frame clones appear in the TCRdb table, and some are missing; sequencing was by immunoSEQ multiplex PCR. Among 220,000 or so clones, about four fifths were seen once, and the ten largest hold roughly 1.3%. The sample was PBMCs or T cells enriched from blood (not recorded which). Receptor source: a woman between 40 and 55 years old with acute COVID-19.

This clone was seen only once. The V and J genes are TRBV6-2 or TRBV6-3 and TRBJ2-5, with TRBD2 matching over 13 bases. Germline CDR1 MNHEY, CDR2 SVGEGT. This CDR3 is built from 16 residues. The ends lost 4 bases at V and 2 bases at J; junction bases unmatched: 4. In nucleotides, the CDR3 is TGTGCCAGCAGTTCAGGACTAGCGGGGGCACAAGAGACCCAGTACTTC. This gives the protein CASSSGLAGAQETQYF.

This chain connects TRBV5-6 to TRBJ2-5; TRBD1 agrees at 9 bases. The CDR3 has 14 residues. The V segment lost 5 bases and the J segment 5 bases; nucleotides outside the gene matches: 7. The germline V gene encodes CDR1 SGHDT and CDR2 YYEEEE. The CDR3 sequence: CASSLTGGGETQYF. The CDR3 coding sequence is TGTGCCAGCAGTCTCACAGGGGGCGGGGAGACCCAGTACTTC.

The chain is built from TRBV7-9 and TRBJ2-3, with a weak D call TRBD2 (6 bases). The length of the CDR3 is 13 residues. Germline CDR1 SEHNR, CDR2 FQNEAQ (reference sequence). Between the trimmed V and J ends, which lost 5 bases and 6 bases, there was a span of 12 bases. The CDR3 reads CASSETLADTQYF. DNA for the CDR3: TGTGCCAGCAGCGAGACACTAGCCGATACGCAGTATTTT.

Written as DNA, the CDR3 is TGCAGCGTCAAAATACAGGGGTCGAATGAAAAACTGTTTTTT. This translates into CSVKIQGSNEKLFF. The V gene is TRBV29-1, the J gene TRBJ1-4, with 7 bases identical to TRBD1. The CDR3 totals 14 residues. The V gene end was trimmed by 6 bases and the J gene end by 5 bases; junction bases not matched to a gene: 9. From germline, CDR1 is SQVTM and CDR2 ANQGSEA. The variable domain in full, completed from reference TRBV29-1 and TRBJ1-4, reads SAVISQKPSRDICQRGTSLTIQCQVDSQVTMMFWYRQQPGQSLTLIATANQGSEATYESGFVIDKFPISRPNLTFSTLTVSNMSPEDSSIYLCSVKIQGSNEKLFFGSGTQLSVL.

This clone has only a few counts. This chain links TRBV30 with TRBJ1-1; D is possibly TRBD1 (5 bases). This CDR3 is 13 amino acids long. Per germline, CDR1 GTSNPN and CDR2 SVGIG (reference sequence). Trimming stripped 4 bases from V and 2 bases from J, with 11 bases between. CDR3 loop: CAWKVQGNTEAFF. In DNA form, the CDR3 reads TGTGCCTGGAAAGTTCAGGGAAACACTGAAGCTTTCTTT.

This clone was picked up a small number of times. The gene calls are TRBV9 and TRBJ1-2; D unresolved. This CDR3 region has 13 residues. Deletions cut 0 bases from V and 5 bases from J, with 8 bases between. Germline V gene sequence: CDR1 SGDLS, CDR2 YYNGEE. The CDR3 spells CASSVVPGYGYTF. The CDR3 DNA reads TGTGCCAGCAGCGTAGTTCCGGGATATGGCTACACCTTC. Drawing the rest from reference TRBV9 and TRBJ1-2, the complete variable domain is DSGVTQTPKHLITATGQRVTLRCSPRSGDLSVYWYQQSLDQGLQFLIQYYNGEERAKGNILERFSAQQFPDLHSELNLSSLELGDSALYFCASSVVPGYGYTFGSGTRLTVV.

The CDR3 reads CASSQDLTGYTGELFF. CDR3 in DNA: TGCGCCAGCAGCCAAGATCTCACAGGGTACACCGGGGAGCTGTTTTTT. The chain has TRBV4-3 and TRBJ2-2, with a tentative D call TRBD1 (6 bases). The CDR3 contains 16 residues. The germline V and J ends were trimmed by 0 bases and 3 bases, with 11 bases remaining between them. The germline gives CDR1 LGHNA, CDR2 YSLEER.

This clone has at least ten counts. CDR3 loop: CASSGKTGSTDTQYF. CDR3 sequence (DNA): TGCGCCAGCAGCGGAAAGACAGGGAGCACAGATACGCAGTATTTT. The rearrangement links TRBV5-1 to TRBJ2-3; 7 bases line up with TRBD1. With V trimmed by 4 bases and J by 0 bases, 5 bases remained unmatched. CDR3 length: 15 residues. CDR1 is SGHRS and CDR2 is YFSETQ in the germline V gene.

The chain carries TRBV30 and TRBJ2-6; a possible D gene is TRBD1 (5 bases). V lost 6 bases and J 4 bases, leaving 19 bases between the germline ends. The CDR3 is made up of 16 amino acids. The germline gives CDR1 GTSNPN, CDR2 SVGIG (reference sequence). Here the CDR3 reads CACQPAGPSGANVLTF. In nucleotides, the CDR3 is TGTGCCTGCCAGCCGGCAGGGCCATCGGGGGCCAACGTCCTGACTTTC.

This clone was observed a few times. The V call is TRBV29-1, the J call TRBJ2-7, with D possibly TRBD2 on 5 matching bases. This CDR3 is 13 amino acids long. V lost 6 bases to trimming and J lost 5 bases, with 17 bases between them. The germline V gene has CDR1 SQVTM and CDR2 ANQGSEA. The chain's CDR3 is CSVHAVTGNEQYF. The CDR3 nucleotides are TGCAGCGTACATGCCGTGACGGGGAACGAGCAGTACTTC.

The chain uses TRBV20-1 and TRBJ2-1; D is unclear. Trimming removed 4 bases from V and 5 bases from J, with 6 bases in between. Germline V gives CDR1 DFQATT, CDR2 SNEGSKA (reference sequence). The CDR3 sequence is 11 residues long. This CDR3 is CSATRNNEQFF. The CDR3 nucleotides are TGCAGTGCTACTAGGAACAATGAGCAGTTCTTC.

This clone was observed once. CDR3 sequence: CASSSGITIDGYTF. CDR3 bases: TGTGCCAGCAGCTCAGGGATAACTATTGATGGCTACACCTTC. V gene TRBV9 combines with J gene TRBJ1-2; tentative D call: TRBD1 (5 bases). This CDR3 spans 14 amino acids. Trimming removed 4 bases at V and 6 bases at J, with 16 bases between. Germline V lookup: CDR1 SGDLS, CDR2 YYNGEE.

This chain joins TRBV7-9 and TRBJ2-1, with TRBD1 matching over 9 bases. The CDR3 totals 15 residues. With V trimmed by 7 bases and J by 4 bases, 8 bases remained unmatched. The germline V gene encodes CDR1 SEHNR and CDR2 FQNEAQ (reference sequence). The CDR3 DNA reads as TGTGCCAGCACCCCAGGACAGGGGAGATACAATGAGCAGTTCTTC. It codes for CASTPGQGRYNEQFF.

The chain combines TRBV7-2 with TRBJ2-7; 7 nucleotides align to TRBD2. The CDR3 is 15 amino acids. Germline loops: CDR1 SGHTA, CDR2 FQGNSA. After removal of 5 bases from V and 3 bases from J, the junction contained 10 bases not matched to a gene. The CDR3, as DNA: TGTGCCAGCAGCGACCGCCGGACTAGTTTCTACGAGCAGTACTTC. As protein: CASSDRRTSFYEQYF.

The chain uses TRBV7-8 and TRBJ2-1; 9 bases are shared with TRBD1. This CDR3 region has 12 residues. In germline, CDR1 is SGHVS, CDR2 FQNEAQ. V dropped 4 bases and J dropped 15; count of bases not matched to a gene: 7. The CDR3 nucleotides are TGTGCCAGCAGCTCCAGACAGGGGGAGGTGTTCTTC. This gives the protein CASSSRQGEVFF.

The J gene is TRBJ2-3, the V gene TRBV9; 8 bases are a match to TRBD2. With V trimmed by 0 bases and J by 7 bases, 7 bases remained unmatched. This CDR3 has 15 residues. The germline V gene has CDR1 SGDLS and CDR2 YYNGEE. The CDR3 DNA sequence: TGTGCCAGCAGCGTAGGAAATAGCGGGAAAAATACGCAGTATTTT. It encodes CASSVGNSGKNTQYF.

The rearrangement uses TRBV9 and TRBJ2-3; 8 bases are shared with TRBD1. Unmatched junction bases numbered 6, after V lost 3 bases and J lost 3 bases. In germline, CDR1 is SGDLS, CDR2 YYNGEE. CDR3 length: 15 residues. In DNA form, the CDR3 reads TGTGCCAGCAGCGCGTGGACAGGGCCAACAGATACGCAGTATTTT. Its protein is CASSAWTGPTDTQYF. Supplemented by reference TRBV9 and TRBJ2-3, the full variable domain reads DSGVTQTPKHLITATGQRVTLRCSPRSGDLSVYWYQQSLDQGLQFLIQYYNGEERAKGNILERFSAQQFPDLHSELNLSSLELGDSALYFCASSAWTGPTDTQYFGPGTRLTVL.

This clone has more than one count but fewer than ten. The chain recombines TRBV6-5 with TRBJ1-1, with D tentatively TRBD1 (5 bases). Germline V CDR1 and CDR2: MNHEY, SVGAGI. V was shortened by 6 bases and J by 7 bases, with 18 bases between the two germline ends. The CDR3 is 14 amino acids. CDR3 sequence reads: CASSFDRARFEAFF. In nucleotides, the CDR3 is TGTGCCAGCAGCTTCGACAGAGCCAGGTTTGAAGCTTTCTTT.

The V call is TRBV5-8, the J call TRBJ1-5; D unresolved. Germline loops: CDR1 SGHTS, CDR2 YDEGEE. The CDR3 extends over 11 amino acids. V was pared by 1 base and J by 7 bases, with 3 bases between. The CDR3 coding sequence is TGTGCCAGCAGCTTGAGCCAGCCCCAGCATTTT. Its protein is CASSLSQPQHF.

This clone was detected once. The J gene is TRBJ2-1, the V gene TRBV7-3; the D gene is possibly TRBD1 (5 bases). Looked up from germline, CDR1 is SGHTA and CDR2 is FQGTGA. Trimming cost V 4 bases and J 7 bases, with 11 bases left between them. CDR3 length: 13 residues. DNA for the CDR3: TGTGCCAGCAGCTCAGGGTTGGGGAATGAGCAGTTCTTC. It is translated as CASSSGLGNEQFF.

The chain joins TRBV6-5 to TRBJ1-4; a weak D match, TRBD1 (5 bases). There are 15 residues in the CDR3. V dropped 6 bases and J dropped 0 bases, with 11 bases sitting between them. The germline CDR1 and CDR2 sequences are MNHEY and SVGAGI. CDR3 in DNA: TGTGCCAGCAGGGATCAGGGTTCAACTAATGAAAAACTGTTTTTT. As protein: CASRDQGSTNEKLFF.

The table lists this clone with a count of one. This rearrangement joins TRBV6-5 to TRBJ2-7; TRBD2 aligns across 7 bases. Germline CDR1 and CDR2: MNHEY and SVGAGI. This CDR3 contains 14 residues. V shed 1 base, J shed 5 bases, and the junction held 5 bases outside the gene matches. The CDR3 DNA is TGTGCCAGCAGTTACTGGGCGGGAGTCCACGAGCAGTACTTC. Encoded protein: CASSYWAGVHEQYF.